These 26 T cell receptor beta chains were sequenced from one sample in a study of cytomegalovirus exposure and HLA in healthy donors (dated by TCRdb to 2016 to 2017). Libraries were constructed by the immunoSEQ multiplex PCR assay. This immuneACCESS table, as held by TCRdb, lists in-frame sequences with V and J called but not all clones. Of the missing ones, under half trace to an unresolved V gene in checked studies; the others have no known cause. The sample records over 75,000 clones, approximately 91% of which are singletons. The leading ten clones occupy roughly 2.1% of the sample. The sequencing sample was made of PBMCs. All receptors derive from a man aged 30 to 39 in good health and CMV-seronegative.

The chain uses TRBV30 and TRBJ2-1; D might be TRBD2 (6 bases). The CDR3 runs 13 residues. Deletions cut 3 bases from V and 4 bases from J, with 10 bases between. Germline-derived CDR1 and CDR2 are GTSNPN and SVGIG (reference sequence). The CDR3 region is CAWRRRAYNEQFF. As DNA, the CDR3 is TGTGCCTGGAGGAGGAGGGCTTACAATGAGCAGTTCTTC.

CDR3 residues: CASSNYRGPSGNTIYF. The CDR3 DNA is TGTGCCAGTAGTAACTACAGGGGCCCCTCTGGAAACACCATATATTTT. The rearrangement joins TRBV19 to TRBJ1-3; 7 bases map to TRBD1. From germline, CDR1 is LNHDA and CDR2 SQIVND (reference sequence). V dropped 4 bases and J dropped 0; count of bases not matched to a gene: 6. The length of the CDR3 is 16 residues.

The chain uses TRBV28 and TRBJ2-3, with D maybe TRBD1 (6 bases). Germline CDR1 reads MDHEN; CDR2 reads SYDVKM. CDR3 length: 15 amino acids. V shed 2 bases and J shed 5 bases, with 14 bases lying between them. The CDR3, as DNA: TGTGCCAGCAGTTTAAATCTTGACAGGATAGATACGCAGTATTTT. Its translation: CASSLNLDRIDTQYF.

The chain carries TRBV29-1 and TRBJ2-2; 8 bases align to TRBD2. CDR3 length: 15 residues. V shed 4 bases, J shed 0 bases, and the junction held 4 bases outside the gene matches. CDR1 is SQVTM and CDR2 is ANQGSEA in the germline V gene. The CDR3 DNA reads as TGCAGCGTTGCCGCCGGGAGGGCGAACACCGGGGAGCTGTTTTTT. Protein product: CSVAAGRANTGELFF.

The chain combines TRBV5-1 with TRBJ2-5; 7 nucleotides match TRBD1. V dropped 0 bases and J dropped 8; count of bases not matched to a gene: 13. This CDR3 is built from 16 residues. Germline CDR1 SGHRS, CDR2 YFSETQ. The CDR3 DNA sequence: TGCGCCAGCAGCTTGGAGGGGGCACAGAGGCGTGGTACCCAGTACTTC. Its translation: CASSLEGAQRRGTQYF.

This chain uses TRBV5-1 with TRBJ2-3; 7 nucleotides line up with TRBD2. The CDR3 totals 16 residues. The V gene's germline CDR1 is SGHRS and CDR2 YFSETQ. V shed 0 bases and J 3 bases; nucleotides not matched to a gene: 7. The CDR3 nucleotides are TGCGCCAGCAGCTTGGGTCCGACCGGGGGGACAGATACGCAGTATTTT. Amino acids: CASSLGPTGGTDTQYF.

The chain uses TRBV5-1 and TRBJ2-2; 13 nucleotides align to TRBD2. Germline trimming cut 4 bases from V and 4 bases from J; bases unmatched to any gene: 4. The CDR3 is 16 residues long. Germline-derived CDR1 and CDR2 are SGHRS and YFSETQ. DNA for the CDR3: TGCGCCAGCAGCGGGGGACTAGCGGGAATCACCGGGGAGCTGTTTTTT. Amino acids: CASSGGLAGITGELFF.

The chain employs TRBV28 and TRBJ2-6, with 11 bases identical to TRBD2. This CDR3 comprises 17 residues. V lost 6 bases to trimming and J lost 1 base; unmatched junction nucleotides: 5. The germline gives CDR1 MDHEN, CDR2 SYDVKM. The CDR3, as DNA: TGTGCCAGCAGGACTAGCGGGACTCCATCTGGGGCCAACGTCCTGACTTTC. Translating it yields CASRTSGTPSGANVLTF.

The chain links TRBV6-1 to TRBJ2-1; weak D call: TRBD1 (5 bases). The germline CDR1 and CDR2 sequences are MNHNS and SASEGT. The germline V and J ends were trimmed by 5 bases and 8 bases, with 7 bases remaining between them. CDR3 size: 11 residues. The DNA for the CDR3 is TGTGCCAGCAGTCAGGGCTATGAGCAGTTCTTC. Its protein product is CASSQGYEQFF.

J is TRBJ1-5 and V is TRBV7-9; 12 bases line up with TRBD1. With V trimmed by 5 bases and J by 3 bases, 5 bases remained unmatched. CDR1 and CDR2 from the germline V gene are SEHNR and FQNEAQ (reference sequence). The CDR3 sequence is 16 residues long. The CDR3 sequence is CASSTGTGGNNQPQHF. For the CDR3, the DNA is TGTGCCAGCAGCACTGGGACAGGGGGCAACAATCAGCCCCAGCATTTT.

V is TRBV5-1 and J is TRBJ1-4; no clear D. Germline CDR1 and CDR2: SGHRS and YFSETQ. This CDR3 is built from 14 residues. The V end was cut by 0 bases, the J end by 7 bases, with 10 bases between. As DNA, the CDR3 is TGCGCCAGCAGCTTGGCGCCGGCAGGTGAAAAACTGTTTTTT. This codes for CASSLAPAGEKLFF. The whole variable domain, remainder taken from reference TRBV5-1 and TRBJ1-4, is KAGVTQTPRYLIKTRGQQVTLSCSPISGHRSVSWYQQTPGQGLQFLFEYFSETQRNKGNFPGRFSGRQFSNSRSEMNVSTLELGDSALYLCASSLAPAGEKLFFGSGTQLSVL.

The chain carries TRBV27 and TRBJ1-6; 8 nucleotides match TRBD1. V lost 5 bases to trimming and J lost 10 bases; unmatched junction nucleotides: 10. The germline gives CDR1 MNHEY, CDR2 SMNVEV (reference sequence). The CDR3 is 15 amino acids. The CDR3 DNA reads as TGTGCCAGCAGTACCCAGACAGGGGTTGGATCACCCCTCCACTTT. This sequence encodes CASSTQTGVGSPLHF.

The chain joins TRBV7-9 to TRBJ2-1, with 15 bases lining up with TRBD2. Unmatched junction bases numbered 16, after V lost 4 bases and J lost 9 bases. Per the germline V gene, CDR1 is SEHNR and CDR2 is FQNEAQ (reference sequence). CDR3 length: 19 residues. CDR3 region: CASSYLIRVGLAGGGEQFF. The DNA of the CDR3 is TGTGCCAGCAGCTACTTGATTAGGGTGGGACTAGCGGGGGGCGGTGAGCAGTTCTTC. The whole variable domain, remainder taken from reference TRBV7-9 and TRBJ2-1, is DTGVSQNPRHKITKRGQNVTFRCDPISEHNRLYWYRQTLGQGPEFLTYFQNEAQLEKSRLLSDRFSAERPKGSFSTLEIQRTEQGDSAMYLCASSYLIRVGLAGGGEQFFGPGTRLTVL.

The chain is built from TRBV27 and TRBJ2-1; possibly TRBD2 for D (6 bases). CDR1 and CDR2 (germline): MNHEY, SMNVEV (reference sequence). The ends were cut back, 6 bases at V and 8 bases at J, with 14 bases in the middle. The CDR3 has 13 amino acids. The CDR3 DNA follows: TGTGCCAGCAGCCTCCCGGGGGTGCATGAGCAGTTCTTC. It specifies CASSLPGVHEQFF.

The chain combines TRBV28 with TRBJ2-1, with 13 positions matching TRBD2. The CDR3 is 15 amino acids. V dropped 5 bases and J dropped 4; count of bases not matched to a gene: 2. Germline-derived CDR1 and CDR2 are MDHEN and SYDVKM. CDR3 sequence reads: CASSMTSGGYNEQFF. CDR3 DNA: TGTGCCAGCAGTATGACTAGCGGGGGGTACAATGAGCAGTTCTTC.

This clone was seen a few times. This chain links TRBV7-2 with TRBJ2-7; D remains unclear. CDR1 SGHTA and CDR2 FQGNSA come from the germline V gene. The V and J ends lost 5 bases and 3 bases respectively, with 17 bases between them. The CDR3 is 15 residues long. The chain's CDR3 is CASSPVAVPYYEQYF. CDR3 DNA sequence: TGTGCCAGCAGCCCCGTGGCGGTTCCTTACTACGAGCAGTACTTC.

The CDR3 DNA follows: TGTGCCAGCAGCTTTCGTCCAGGTATGAACACTGAAGCTTTCTTT. Encoded protein: CASSFRPGMNTEAFF. This chain links TRBV11-2 with TRBJ1-1, with D uncertain. V lost 3 bases to trimming and J lost 0 bases, with 11 bases between them. CDR3 length equals 15 residues. Germline lookup yields CDR1 SGHAT and CDR2 FQNNGV.

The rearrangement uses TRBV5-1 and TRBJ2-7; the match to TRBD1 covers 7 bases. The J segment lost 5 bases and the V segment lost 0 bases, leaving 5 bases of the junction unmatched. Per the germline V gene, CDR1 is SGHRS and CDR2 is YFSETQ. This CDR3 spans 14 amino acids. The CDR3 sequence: CASSLVGGLDEQYF. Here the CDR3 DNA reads TGCGCCAGCAGCTTGGTAGGGGGCCTGGACGAGCAGTACTTC.

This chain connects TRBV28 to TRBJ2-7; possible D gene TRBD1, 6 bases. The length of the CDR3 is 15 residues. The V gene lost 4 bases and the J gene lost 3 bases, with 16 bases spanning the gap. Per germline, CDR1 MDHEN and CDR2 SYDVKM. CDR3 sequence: CASSYDRSGFYEQYF. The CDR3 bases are TGTGCCAGCAGTTATGACAGGTCTGGTTTCTACGAGCAGTACTTC.

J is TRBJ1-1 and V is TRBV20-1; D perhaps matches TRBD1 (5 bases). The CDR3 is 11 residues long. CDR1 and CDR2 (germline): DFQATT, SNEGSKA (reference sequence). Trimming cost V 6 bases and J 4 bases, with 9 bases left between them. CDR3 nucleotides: TGCAGTGCCAGGGTGGGCACTGAAGCTTTCTTT. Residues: CSARVGTEAFF.

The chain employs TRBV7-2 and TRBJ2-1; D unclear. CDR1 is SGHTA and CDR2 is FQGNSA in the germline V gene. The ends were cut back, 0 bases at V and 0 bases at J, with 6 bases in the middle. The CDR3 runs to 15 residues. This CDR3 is CASSLARGSYNEQFF. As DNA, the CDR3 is TGTGCCAGCAGCTTAGCACGAGGCTCCTACAATGAGCAGTTCTTC.

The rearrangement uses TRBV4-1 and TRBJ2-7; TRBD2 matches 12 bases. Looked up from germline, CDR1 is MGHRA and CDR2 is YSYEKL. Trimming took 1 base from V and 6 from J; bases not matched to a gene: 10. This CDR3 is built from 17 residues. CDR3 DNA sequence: TGCGCCAGCAGCCAAGGAGGTCTAGCGGGAGGGCCGGGCGAGCAGTACTTC. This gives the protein CASSQGGLAGGPGEQYF.

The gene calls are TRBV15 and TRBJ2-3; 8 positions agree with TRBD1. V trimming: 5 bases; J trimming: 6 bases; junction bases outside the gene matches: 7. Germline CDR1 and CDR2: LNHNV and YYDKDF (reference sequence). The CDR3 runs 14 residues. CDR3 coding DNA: TGTGCCACCAGCTCCCAGGGACAGGCGGATACGCAGTATTTT. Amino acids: CATSSQGQADTQYF.

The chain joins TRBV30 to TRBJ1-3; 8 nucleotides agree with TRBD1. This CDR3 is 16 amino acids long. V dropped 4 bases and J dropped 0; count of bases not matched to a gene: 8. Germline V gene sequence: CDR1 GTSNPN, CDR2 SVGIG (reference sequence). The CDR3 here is CAWKGQGYLSGNTIYF. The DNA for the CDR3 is TGTGCCTGGAAAGGACAGGGTTACCTCTCTGGAAACACCATATATTTT.

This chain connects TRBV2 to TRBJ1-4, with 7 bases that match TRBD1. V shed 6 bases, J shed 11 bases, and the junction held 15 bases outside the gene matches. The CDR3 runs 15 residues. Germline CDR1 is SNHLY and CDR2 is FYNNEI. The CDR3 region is CASSLERTGQRKLFF. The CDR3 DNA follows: TGTGCCAGCAGCCTTGAACGGACAGGTCAACGGAAACTGTTTTTT. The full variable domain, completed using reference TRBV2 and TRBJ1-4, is EPEVTQTPSHQVTQMGQEVILRCVPISNHLYFYWYRQILGQKVEFLVSFYNNEISEKSEIFDDQFSVERPDGSNFTLKIRSTKLEDSAMYFCASSLERTGQRKLFFGSGTQLSVL.

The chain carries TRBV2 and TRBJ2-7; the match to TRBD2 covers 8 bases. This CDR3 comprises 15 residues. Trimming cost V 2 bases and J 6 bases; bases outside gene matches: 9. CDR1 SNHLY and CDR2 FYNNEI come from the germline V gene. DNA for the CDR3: TGTGCCAGCAGTGAACGTACCGGGACTAGTCTCGAGCAGTACTTC. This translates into CASSERTGTSLEQYF.